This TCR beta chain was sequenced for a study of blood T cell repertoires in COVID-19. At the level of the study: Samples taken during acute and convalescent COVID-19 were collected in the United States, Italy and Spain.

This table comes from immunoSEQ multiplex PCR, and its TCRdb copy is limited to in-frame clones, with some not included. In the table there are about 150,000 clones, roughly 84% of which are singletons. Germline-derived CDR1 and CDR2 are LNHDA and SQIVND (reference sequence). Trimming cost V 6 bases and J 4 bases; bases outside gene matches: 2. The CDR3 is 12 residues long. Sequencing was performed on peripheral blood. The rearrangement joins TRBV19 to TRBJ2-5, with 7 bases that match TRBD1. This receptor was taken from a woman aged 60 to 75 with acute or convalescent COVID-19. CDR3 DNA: TGTGCCAGTAGGTCAGGGGGAGAGACCCAGTACTTC. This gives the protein CASRSGGETQYF. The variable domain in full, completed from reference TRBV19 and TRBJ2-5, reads DGGITQSPKYLFRKEGQNVTLSCEQNLNHDAMYWYRQDPGQGLRLIYYSQIVNDFQKGDIAEGYSVSREKKESFPLTVTSAQKNPTAFYLCASRSGGETQYFGPGTRLLVL.